This is a list of T cell receptor beta chains from one sample in a study of cytomegalovirus exposure and HLA in healthy donors. Assay: immunoSEQ multiplex PCR; the TCRdb copy retains only in-frame clones and omits some. The sample has 120,000 or so clones, approximately 15% seen once; the top ten hold under 2.5%. Input material: PBMCs. These TCRs come from a woman aged 18-29 years in good health and CMV-seronegative. The CDR3 runs from the conserved cysteine through the conserved F or W. D genes are given only for firm matches. Size is stated for part of the rows, as once, few or many counts, or as a class when the clone is expanded.

TRBJ2-2,few,.,TRBV5-6,TGTGCCAGCATACTTCTGGACAGTAACACCGGGGAGCTGTTTTTT,CASILLDSNTGELFF
TRBJ1-4,.,.,TRBV7-9,TGTGCCAGCAGCTTAGCAGGGAAGGGGGAAAAACTGTTTTTT,CASSLAGKGEKLFF
TRBJ2-7,.,TRBD1,TRBV30,TGTGCCTGGAGTCCCTTGGTTGGACAGGGGGTTTACGAGCAGTACTTC,CAWSPLVGQGVYEQYF
TRBJ1-1,.,.,TRBV28,TGTGCCAAGCAGGGTGGGGCTGAAGCTTTCTTT,CAKQGGAEAFF
TRBJ2-5,.,.,TRBV4-1,TGCGCCAGCAGCCAGCTCGAGTTGGAGACCCAGTACTTC,CASSQLELETQYF
TRBJ2-7,.,TRBD1,TRBV6-1,TGTGCCAGCAGTGATGGGACAGGGAAGCGAGCCTACGAGCAGTACTTC,CASSDGTGKRAYEQYF
TRBJ2-2,.,.,TRBV27,TGTGCCTCGGGGTACCTCACCGGGGAGCTGTTTTTT,CASGYLTGELFF
TRBJ2-7,once,.,TRBV7-9,TGTGCCAGCAGCTTAGGCCAGGGGATCGCCGGGGAGCAGTACTTC,CASSLGQGIAGEQYF
TRBJ2-5,.,TRBD2,TRBV19,TGTGCCAGTAGTATAAAGCGGGGGGGGCTCCAAGAGACCCAGTACTTC,CASSIKRGGLQETQYF
TRBJ1-5,.,.,TRBV19,TGTGCCAGTAGTACTCAGGGAACGTATAGCAATCAGCCCCAGCATTTT,CASSTQGTYSNQPQHF
TRBJ2-3,few,.,TRBV5-6,TGTGCCAGCAGCTTGGGACTCACGGCGGGTACGCAGTATTTT,CASSLGLTAGTQYF
TRBJ1-2,few,TRBD1,TRBV27,TGTGCCAGCAAGATGGAGCAGGGGGCCTATGGCTACACCTTC,CASKMEQGAYGYTF
TRBJ2-1,.,TRBD1,TRBV7-3,TGTGCCAGCAGCTCGCTAAACGGGACAGGGCGGATTGAGCAGTTCTTC,CASSSLNGTGRIEQFF